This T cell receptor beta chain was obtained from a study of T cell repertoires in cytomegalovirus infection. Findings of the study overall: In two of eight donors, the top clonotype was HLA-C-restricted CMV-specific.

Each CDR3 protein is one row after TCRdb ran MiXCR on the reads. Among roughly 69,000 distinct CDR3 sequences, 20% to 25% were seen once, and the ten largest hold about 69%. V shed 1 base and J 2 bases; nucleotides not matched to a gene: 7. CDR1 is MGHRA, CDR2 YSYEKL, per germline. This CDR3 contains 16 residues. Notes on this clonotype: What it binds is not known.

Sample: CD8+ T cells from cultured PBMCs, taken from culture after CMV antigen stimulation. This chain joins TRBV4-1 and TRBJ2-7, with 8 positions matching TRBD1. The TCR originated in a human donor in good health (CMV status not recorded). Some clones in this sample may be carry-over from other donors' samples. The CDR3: CASSQGADRVTYEQYF. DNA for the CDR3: TGCGCCAGCAGCCAAGGGGCGGACAGGGTAACCTACGAGCAGTACTTC.